Many counts were recorded for the clone carrying this T cell receptor (beta chain). No antigen is known for it. The germline V gene encodes CDR1 SGHRS and CDR2 YFSETQ. The ends lost 4 bases at V and 2 bases at J; junction bases unmatched: 8. The CDR3 has 15 residues. Each TCR transcript was tagged with a 10-nucleotide random UMI during 5'RACE. TCRdb passed the 5' RACE reads through MiXCR, listing each CDR3 protein once. The sample lists roughly 48,000 distinct CDR3 sequences; roughly 13% were seen once. Time point noted: longitudinal time-point 3. The data were taken from a study of neurological immune-mediated disorders. Regarding the study as a whole: Subjects shared no identical expanded-clone CDR3 amino acid sequences, suggesting private TCR-beta repertoires in all groups.

The rearrangement joins TRBV5-1 to TRBJ1-1; 7 positions agree with TRBD1. Sample: PBMCs. The clonotype comes from a male donor with HTLV-1-associated myelopathy (HAM/TSP). The CDR3 nucleotides read TGCGCCAGCAGCCTACGGACAGGAGGAAACACTGAAGCTTTCTTT. Residues: CASSLRTGGNTEAFF.